This T cell receptor (beta chain) was recovered during a study of metastatic and nonmetastatic thyroid tumors. As for the study in general: Patients with malignant and benign thyroid disease provided blood and tumor or nodule tissue, whose repertoires were compared.

The sample holds many counts of this clone. The antigen is not known. Study observations and caveats: Across blood and tumor, TCR beta diversity in malignant thyroid tumors was reportedly significantly higher than in benign nodules.

In the authors' workflow: CDR3 was compared across clinicopathological groups, and the resulting differences were used to build a distant-metastasis classifier for papillary thyroid cancer. TCRdb re-analyzed the PCR reads through MiXCR. The V and J calls, along with clone size, are taken from TCRdb and not from the paper's own processing. The sample records nearly 15,000 clones, approximately 19% being singletons. All patients were untreated before thyroid surgery. Sequencing was carried out using blood. The sequence was collected from a female donor with papillary thyroid cancer or a benign thyroid nodule (not recorded which). Some clones in this sample may be carry-over from other donors' samples.

CDR3 sequence (DNA): TGCGCCAGCAGCCATCCCGACAGGGAGGGAGGCTACACCTTC. Its translation: CASSHPDREGGYTF. The V call is TRBV4-1, the J call TRBJ1-2, with 7 positions matching TRBD1. V gave up 3 bases and J gave up 8 bases; unmatched junction bases: 9. This CDR3 contains 14 residues. The germline CDR1 and CDR2 sequences are MGHRA and YSYEKL.